This entry describes one T cell receptor beta chain. This CDR3 is also generated by other DNA sequences in the sample. The data originate from a study of control samples from healthy donors and cancer patients. V lost 3 bases and J lost 1; bases outside the gene matches: 1. Germline CDR1 and CDR2: MNHEY and SMNVEV (reference sequence). The CDR3 is 15 residues long. Measured with immunoSEQ multiplex PCR; TCRdb has only the in-frame clones, and not every one. The repertoire holds approximately 150,000 clones, with approximately 94% as singletons. Source material: blood. The rearrangement joins TRBV27 to TRBJ2-1, with 9 bases that match TRBD1. The source is a woman aged 18-29 years in good health. The DNA for the CDR3 is TGTGCCAGCAGTTTGGGACAGGGATCCTACAATGAGCAGTTCTTC. Protein: CASSLGQGSYNEQFF.